This T cell receptor beta chain appears in the sequencing data of a study of blood T cell repertoires in COVID-19. Looking at the study overall: Collection of acute and convalescent COVID-19 samples took place in the United States, Italy and Spain. T cells, B-cell-depleted T cells, or PBMCs provided the cDNA or gDNA that served as material.

Original methodology: Reference gene primer amplification gave estimated nucleated cell counts. The table came from immunoSEQ multiplex PCR; TCRdb's copy has only in-frame clones and leaves some out. The V and J calls and clone size were taken over from that table, and D and trimming were inferred from the DNA. The profile shows hundreds of thousands of clones, 84% of them singletons. The CDR3 sequence is 15 residues long. The V end was cut by 6 bases, the J end by 5 bases, with 19 bases between. From germline, CDR1 is MDHEN and CDR2 SYDVKM. The sequence came from a human donor in a cohort sampled during active COVID-19. The sequencing input was peripheral blood. The chain combines TRBV28 with TRBJ2-5, with D maybe TRBD1 (10 bases). The CDR3 DNA reads TGTGCCAGCAGGGGACAGGGGACTAGCCTCGAGACCCAGTACTTC. Its translation is CASRGQGTSLETQYF.